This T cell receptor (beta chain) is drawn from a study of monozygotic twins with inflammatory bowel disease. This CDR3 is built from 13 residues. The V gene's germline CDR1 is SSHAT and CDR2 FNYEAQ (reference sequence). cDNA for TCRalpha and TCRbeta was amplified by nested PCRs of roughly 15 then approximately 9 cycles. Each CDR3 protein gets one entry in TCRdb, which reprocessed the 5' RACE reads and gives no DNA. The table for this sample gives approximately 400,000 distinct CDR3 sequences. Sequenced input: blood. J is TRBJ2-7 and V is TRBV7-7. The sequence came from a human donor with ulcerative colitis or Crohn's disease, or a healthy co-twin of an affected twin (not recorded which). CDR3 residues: CASSLRGSYEQYF.